This T cell receptor beta chain was identified during a study of T cells in Graves' hyperthyroidism and ophthalmopathy. V was cut by 1 base and J by 3 bases, with 16 bases left in between. The germline V gene has CDR1 SGHAT and CDR2 FQDESV (reference sequence). This CDR3 comprises 16 residues. Concerning this clonotype: As yet, its antigen is unknown. Given a much more abundant clone one base away, this may be a read error.

TCR beta CDR3 region amplification was performed from RNA transcripts. First-round RT-PCR of the TCR CDR3 relied on the HTBI primer set. TCRdb called the multiplex PCR reads again in MiXCR, with one record for every CDR3 protein. The data hold some 270,000 distinct CDR3 sequences, with approximately 25% observed a single time. Broader study findings: The majority of expanded thyroid clonotypes above 0.001 also appeared in blood.

Ophthalmopathy patients had moderate-to-severe active disease, CAS ≥3, NOSPECS ≥4, and disease duration under 3 months. Clinical symptoms, serum thyroxine and TRAb, thyroid ultrasound and orbital computed tomography together formed the diagnostic basis. This clonotype was sampled from a woman aged 40-49 years with Graves' ophthalmopathy. Sequenced input: blood. The V and J genes are TRBV11-1 and TRBJ2-7; TRBD2 is a possible D gene (5 bases). The CDR3 sequence: CASSLGLPVLDYEQYF. DNA of the CDR3: TGTGCCAGCAGCTTAGGATTACCGGTACTAGACTACGAGCAGTACTTC.